This T cell receptor (beta chain) comes out of a study of CD8+CD57+ T cells in acquired aplastic anemia. Including both end residues, the CDR3 is 12 amino acids long. Germline lookup yields CDR1 SGHTA and CDR2 FQGTGA. Notes on this clonotype: Its antigen is still unknown. Lacking the conserved final phenylalanine or tryptophan, this CDR3 likely reflects a read error. The DNA is omitted, as the CDR3 cannot be located on it reliably, and the CDR3 follows TCRdb's listing.

TCR beta VDJ and CDR3 profiling used genomic DNA as template. TCRdb analysed the reads with MiXCR anew, one entry per CDR3 protein. The sample gives roughly 250,000 distinct CDR3 sequences, around 82% of which show up once; 35% to 50% is in the top ten. Selection for sequencing was limited to patients who had shown CD8+CD57+ cell expansion by flow cytometry. The study, taken as a whole, reports: Common to patients and controls were around 30 CD8+ CDR3 sequences.

This clonotype was sampled from a human donor with aplastic anemia. The sample was sorted CD4+, CD8+, or CD8+CD57+ T cells (not recorded which) from PBMCs. This chain uses TRBV7-3 with TRBJ1-1. The CDR3: CASSLTGSGSYI.